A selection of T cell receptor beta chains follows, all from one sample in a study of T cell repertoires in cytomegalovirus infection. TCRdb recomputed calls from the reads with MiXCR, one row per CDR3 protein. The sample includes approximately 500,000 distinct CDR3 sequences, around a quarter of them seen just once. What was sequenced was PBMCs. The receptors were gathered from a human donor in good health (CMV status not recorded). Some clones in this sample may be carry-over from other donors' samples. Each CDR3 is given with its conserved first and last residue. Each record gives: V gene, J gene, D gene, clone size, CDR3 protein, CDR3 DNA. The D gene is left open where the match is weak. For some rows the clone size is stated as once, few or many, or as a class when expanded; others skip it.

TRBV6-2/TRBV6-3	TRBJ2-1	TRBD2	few	CASRSSGTKVEQFF	TGTGCCAGCAGATCCTCCGGGACTAAGGTTGAGCAGTTCTTC
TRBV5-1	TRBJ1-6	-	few	CASSLDHNSPLHF	TGCGCCAGCAGCTTGGACCACAATTCACCCCTCCACTTT
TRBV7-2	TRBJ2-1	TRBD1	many	CASSADRASYNEQFF	TGTGCCAGCAGCGCCGACAGGGCGTCTTACAATGAGCAGTTCTTC
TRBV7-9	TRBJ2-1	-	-	CASSLESNEQFF	TGTGCCAGCAGCTTAGAATCGAATGAGCAGTTCTTC
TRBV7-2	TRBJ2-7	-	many	CASSLPAAGNNEQYF	TGTGCCAGCAGCCTCCCGGCGGCCGGGAACAACGAGCAGTACTTC
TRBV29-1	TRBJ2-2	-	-	CSARTGGTGELFF	TGCAGCGCCAGGACTGGGGGCACCGGGGAGCTGTTTTTT
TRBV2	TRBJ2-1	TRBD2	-	CASSEGLAGVVNEQFF	TGTGCCAGCAGTGAGGGGCTAGCGGGAGTAGTAAATGAGCAGTTCTTC
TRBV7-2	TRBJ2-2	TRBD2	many	CASSQKGLTNTGELFF	TGTGCCAGCAGCCAGAAGGGACTAACGAACACCGGGGAGCTGTTTTTT
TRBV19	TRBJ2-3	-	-	CATSGLNYPTDTQYF	TGTGCCACCTCCGGACTTAATTACCCCACAGATACGCAGTATTTT
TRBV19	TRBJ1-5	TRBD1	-	CASTYRGLDQPQHF	TGTGCCAGTACCTACAGGGGATTAGATCAGCCCCAGCATTTT
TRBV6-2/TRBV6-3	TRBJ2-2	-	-	CASRVDNTGELFF	TGTGCCAGCAGGGTAGATAACACCGGGGAGCTGTTTTTT
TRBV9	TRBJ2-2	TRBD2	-	CASSVVSSGATGELFF	TGTGCCAGCAGCGTAGTTTCTAGCGGGGCCACCGGGGAGCTGTTTTTT
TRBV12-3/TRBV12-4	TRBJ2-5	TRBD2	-	CASNRAASGPQETQYF	TGTGCCAGCAACCGTGCGGCTAGCGGGCCTCAAGAGACCCAGTACTTC
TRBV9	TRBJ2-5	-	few	CASSVDGLFETQYF	TGTGCCAGCAGCGTAGATGGGCTGTTTGAGACCCAGTACTTC
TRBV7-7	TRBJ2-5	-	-	CAVGQKQETQYF	TGTGCCGTTGGACAGAAACAAGAGACCCAGTACTTC